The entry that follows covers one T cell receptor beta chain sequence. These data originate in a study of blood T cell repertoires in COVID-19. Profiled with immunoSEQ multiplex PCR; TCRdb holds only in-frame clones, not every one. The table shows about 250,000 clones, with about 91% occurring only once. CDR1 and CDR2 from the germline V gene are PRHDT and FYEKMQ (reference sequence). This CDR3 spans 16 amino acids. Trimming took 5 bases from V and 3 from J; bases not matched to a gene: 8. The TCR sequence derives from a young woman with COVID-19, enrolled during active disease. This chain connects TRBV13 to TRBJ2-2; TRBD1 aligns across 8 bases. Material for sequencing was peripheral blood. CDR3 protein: CASSAKDRAYTGELFF. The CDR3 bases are TGTGCCAGCAGCGCGAAGGACAGGGCCTACACCGGGGAGCTGTTTTTT. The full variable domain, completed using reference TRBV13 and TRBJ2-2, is AAGVIQSPRHLIKEKRETATLKCYPIPRHDTVYWYQQGPGQDPQFLISFYEKMQSDKGSIPDRFSAQQFSDYHSELNMSSLELGDSALYFCASSAKDRAYTGELFFGEGSRLTVL.